Listed below are T cell receptor beta chains from one sample, sequenced in a study of vaccination effects on CD4 cells after COVID-19. The data were produced by immunoSEQ multiplex PCR, yet TCRdb's version contains in-frame clones alone and is incomplete. Of roughly 76,000 clones in the sample, about 70% were seen once. No antigen has been assigned to these receptors. This specimen was CD4+ T cells from PBMCs cultured with HCoV-229E spike peptides, taken before COVID-19 vaccination. The receptor set was obtained from a human donor who received a COVID-19 vaccine. Both conserved end residues are part of each CDR3. The order of the fields is D gene, clone size, J gene, V gene, CDR3 length, CDR3 DNA, CDR3 protein. D genes are given only for firm matches. Some rows mark clone size as missing; the rest say once, few, many or name a class of expanded clone.

-,-,TRBJ1-2,TRBV9,17,TGTGCCAGCAGCGAGGGAGGTCCGGGACGGACAAACTATGGCTACACCTTC,CASSEGGPGRTNYGYTF
TRBD1,-,TRBJ1-2,TRBV5-8,13,TGTGCCAGCATGCTACAGGGGATAAGTGGCTACACCTTC,CASMLQGISGYTF
-,-,TRBJ1-4,TRBV10-3,16,TGTGCCATCAGTGAGTCTTCCCGCGGGGCCCTTGAAAAACTGTTTTTT,CAISESSRGALEKLFF
-,-,TRBJ2-1,TRBV5-4,16,TGTGCCAGCAGCCACAAGAAAGGGGGGGCGGTCAATGAGCAGTTCTTC,CASSHKKGGAVNEQFF
-,-,TRBJ1-3,TRBV15,15,TGTGCCACCAGCAGATCCAGGGGTTCTGAAAACACCATATATTTT,CATSRSRGSENTIYF
-,-,TRBJ2-5,TRBV28,11,TGTGCCAGCACGGGGTTTGAGACCCAGTACTTC,CASTGFETQYF
TRBD1,-,TRBJ1-1,TRBV6-6,16,TGTGCCAGCAGTCGCATACAGGGGGCCCAGAACACTGAAGCTTTCTTT,CASSRIQGAQNTEAFF
-,-,TRBJ1-2,TRBV19,13,TGTGCCACTAAAGGACTTCCTAACTATGGCTACACCTTC,CATKGLPNYGYTF
-,-,TRBJ2-4,TRBV18,17,TGTGCCAGCTCACCCAACCCCCTGGCGGGGCCCAAAAACATTCAGTACTTC,CASSPNPLAGPKNIQYF
TRBD2,-,TRBJ2-3,TRBV7-9,14,TGTGCCAGCAGCTCAGCGGGGAGCACAGATACGCAGTATTTT,CASSSAGSTDTQYF
-,-,TRBJ1-5,TRBV4-3,14,TGCGCCAGCAGCCAGCGCCCAGGGAATCAGCCCCAGCATTTT,CASSQRPGNQPQHF
TRBD1,few,TRBJ1-6,TRBV5-6,15,TGTGCCAGCAGCATGCGACAGGGTGAGAGTTCACCCCTCCACTTT,CASSMRQGESSPLHF
-,-,TRBJ2-2,TRBV18,13,TGTGCCAGCTCACGCTCGGATTCAGGGGAGCTGTTTTTT,CASSRSDSGELFF
-,-,TRBJ1-1,TRBV30,14,TGTGCCTGGAGCCCTGGACGCGGCAACACTGAAGCTTTCTTT,CAWSPGRGNTEAFF
-,-,TRBJ2-1,TRBV24-1,15,TGTGCCACCAGCGGTGCCGGGACACTTTACAATGAGCAGTTCTTC,CATSGAGTLYNEQFF
-,few,TRBJ1-1,TRBV18,15,TGTGCCAGCTCACGAGGCCGGACGGAGAACACTGAAGCTTTCTTT,CASSRGRTENTEAFF
-,few,TRBJ1-6,TRBV12-3/TRBV12-4,12,TGTGCCAGCAGTTTGGTTGATTCACCCCTCCACTTT,CASSLVDSPLHF
-,-,TRBJ2-1,TRBV5-1,17,TGCGCCAGCAGAGCCCAAACCTCTTTCGCCGAGAGGAATGAGCAGTTCTTC,CASRAQTSFAERNEQFF
-,once,TRBJ1-5,TRBV2,14,TGTGCCAGTTCACCCACGGGGCGTAATCAGCCCCAGCATTTT,CASSPTGRNQPQHF
TRBD2,-,TRBJ2-2,TRBV5-4,17,TGTGCCAGCAGCTATAGCGGGGGGGCCCGGAACACCGGGGAGCTGTTTTTT,CASSYSGGARNTGELFF
-,-,TRBJ2-1,TRBV10-3,14,TGTGCCATCAGTGATCGGAGCGGGTACAATGAGCAGTTCTTC,CAISDRSGYNEQFF
-,few,TRBJ2-2,TRBV10-2,13,TGCGCCAGCAGAAGGATCACCACCGGGGAGCTGTTTTTT,CASRRITTGELFF
-,-,TRBJ2-5,TRBV3-1/TRBV3-2,17,TGTGCCAGCAGCCAAGGATTCGGAGGCGGTGAGGGCAAGGCCCAGTACTTC,CASSQGFGGGEGKAQYF
TRBD1,once,TRBJ2-5,TRBV5-1,13,TGCGCCAGCAGCCTGGGACAGGGGGAGACCCAGTACTTC,CASSLGQGETQYF
TRBD1,-,TRBJ1-5,TRBV19,14,TGTGCCAGTAGTCTTGGACAGGGTGGGCAGCCCCAGCATTTT,CASSLGQGGQPQHF
-,few,TRBJ1-2,TRBV28,12,TGTGCCAGCAGTTTCTCAAACTATGGCTACACCTTC,CASSFSNYGYTF
TRBD2,-,TRBJ2-1,TRBV14,15,TGTGCCAGCAGCCACGGACTAGCGGGGGGGGTTTGGCAGTTCTTC,CASSHGLAGGVWQFF
TRBD2,few,TRBJ2-2,TRBV2,15,TGTGCCAGCAGGAGGACTAGCGGGAACACCGGGGAGCTGTTTTTT,CASRRTSGNTGELFF
TRBD1,-,TRBJ1-2,TRBV27,15,TGTGCCAGCAGGGGGTTTGGGACAGCTAACTATGGCTACACCTTC,CASRGFGTANYGYTF
TRBD2,-,TRBJ2-1,TRBV5-1,16,TGCGCCAGCAGCTTGGTTGGGACTAGGGTCTACAATGAGCAGTTCTTC,CASSLVGTRVYNEQFF
-,-,TRBJ2-2,TRBV24-1,14,TGTGCCACCAGTGATTCTCAGGGATCTGGGGAGCTGTTTTTT,CATSDSQGSGELFF
TRBD1,-,TRBJ1-1,TRBV24-1,14,TGTGCCACCAGTACCAGGACAGGCGGGACTGAAGCTTTCTTT,CATSTRTGGTEAFF